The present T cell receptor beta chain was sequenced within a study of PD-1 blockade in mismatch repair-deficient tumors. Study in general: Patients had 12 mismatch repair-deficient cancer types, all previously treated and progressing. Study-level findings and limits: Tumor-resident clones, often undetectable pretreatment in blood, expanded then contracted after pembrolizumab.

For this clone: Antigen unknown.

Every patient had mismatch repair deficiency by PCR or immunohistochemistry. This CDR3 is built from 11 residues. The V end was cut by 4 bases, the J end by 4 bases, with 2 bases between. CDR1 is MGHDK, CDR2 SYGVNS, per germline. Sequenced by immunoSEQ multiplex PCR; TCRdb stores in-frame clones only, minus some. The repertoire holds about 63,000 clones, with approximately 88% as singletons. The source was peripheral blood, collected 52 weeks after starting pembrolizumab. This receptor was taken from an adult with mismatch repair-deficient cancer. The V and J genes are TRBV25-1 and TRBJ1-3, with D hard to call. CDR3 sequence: CASSAGNTIYF. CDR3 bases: TGTGCCAGCAGTGCGGGAAACACCATATATTTT.